Reported below is one TCR beta chain. Its cognate antigen is unknown. Data came from immunoSEQ multiplex PCR; TCRdb stores just in-frame clones and leaves some out. Here the sample spans 55,000 to 80,000 clones, over 75% being singletons. The sample is drawn from a study of OX40 agonist ivuxolimab in advanced cancers. Study context: Patients got intravenous ivuxolimab at 0.01 to 10 mg/kg every 2 weeks. Patients were roughly 87% male with ages about 20 to 79, mean roughly 55. Whole-study findings and limits: Expanded peripheral T cell antigen specificity was not determined.

Germline V CDR1 and CDR2: SGHKS, YYEKEE (reference sequence). Trimming at V came to 4 bases and at J to 5 bases, leaving 11 bases not matched to a gene. The CDR3 runs to 16 residues. Baseline was the first blood sampling point, followed by cycle 4 day 1 and cycle 7 day 1. This chain joins TRBV5-5 and TRBJ2-5; 10 bases agree with TRBD1. The input for sequencing was CD4+ or CD8+ T cells sorted from blood, taken in a trial of the OX40 agonist ivuxolimab. The clonotype originates from an adult with an advanced solid tumor such as melanoma, head and neck, liver or kidney cancer. In DNA form, the CDR3 reads TGTGCCAGCAGCGCAAGACAGGGGGCAGGTTTGGAGACCCAGTACTTC. Translating it yields CASSARQGAGLETQYF.